One sample yielded the 9 T cell receptor beta chains listed below, sequenced in a study of shared clonotypes between healthy human individuals. Some clones are missing from TCRdb's copy, which holds only in-frame ones; the method was immunoSEQ multiplex PCR. The table lists over a million clones, around 97% of them singletons. Sequencing used naive CD4+ T cells sorted from blood. Subset described: CD45RA+ positively selected. The receptor source for this set is a young man in good health.

The CDR3: CATSRDGSSRAYNEQFF. Written as DNA, the CDR3 is TGTGCCACCAGCAGAGATGGTTCAAGCAGGGCCTACAATGAGCAGTTCTTC. The chain recombines TRBV15 with TRBJ2-1; tentative D call: TRBD1 (5 bases). V was clipped by 0 bases and J by 2 bases, with 14 bases between them. Per germline, CDR1 LNHNV and CDR2 YYDKDF (reference sequence). The CDR3 has 17 amino acids.

The rearrangement links TRBV11-2 to TRBJ2-1; 7 bases map to TRBD1. Germline trimming cut 1 base from V and 6 bases from J; bases unmatched to any gene: 9. The germline gives CDR1 SGHAT, CDR2 FQNNGV. This CDR3 region has 16 residues. The CDR3, as DNA: TGTGCCAGCAGCTTAGTTTTGGGGGACAGCTTCAATGAGCAGTTCTTC. This translates into CASSLVLGDSFNEQFF. Filled out from reference TRBV11-2 and TRBJ2-1, the complete variable domain reads EAGVAQSPRYKIIEKRQSVAFWCNPISGHATLYWYQQILGQGPKLLIQFQNNGVVDDSQLPKDRFSAERLKGVDSTLKIQPAKLEDSAVYLCASSLVLGDSFNEQFFGPGTRLTVL.

This chain joins TRBV5-1 and TRBJ2-3; D may be TRBD2 (5 bases). Trimming pared 4 bases from V and 6 bases from J, leaving 9 bases between. Germline V gene sequence: CDR1 SGHRS, CDR2 YFSETQ. The CDR3 runs to 12 residues. CDR3 in amino acids: CASSGGVDTQYF. The CDR3 bases are TGCGCCAGCAGCGGAGGAGTCGATACGCAGTATTTT.

A word on this clone: The same CDR3 arises from other DNA sequences in this sample as well. This chain links TRBV20-1 with TRBJ2-7; D is uncertain. Germline CDR1 reads DFQATT; CDR2 reads SNEGSKA (reference sequence). The CDR3 runs to 11 residues. Trimming left V 0 bases short and J 2 bases short, with 2 bases between. The CDR3 loop reads CSARDAYEQYF. CDR3 sequence (DNA): TGCAGTGCTAGAGATGCCTACGAGCAGTACTTC.

The rearrangement links TRBV18 to TRBJ1-5; 7 nucleotides align to TRBD1. CDR3 length: 13 residues. V dropped 6 bases and J dropped 7; count of bases not matched to a gene: 6. The V gene's germline CDR1 is KGHSH and CDR2 LQKENI. The CDR3 is CASSTGRGQPQHF. DNA for the CDR3: TGTGCCAGCTCGACAGGGCGTGGACAGCCCCAGCATTTT.

The chain links TRBV28 to TRBJ2-3; a possible D gene is TRBD2 (5 bases). V gave up 6 bases and J gave up 2 bases, with 12 bases separating them. Germline lookup yields CDR1 MDHEN and CDR2 SYDVKM. The CDR3 extends over 14 amino acids. The CDR3 DNA reads TGTGCCAGCAGGAGAGGGAAAAACACAGATACGCAGTATTTT. It is translated as CASRRGKNTDTQYF.

This rearrangement joins TRBV5-4 to TRBJ2-1, with 12 bases identical to TRBD2. The CDR3 totals 19 residues. V was pared by 4 bases and J by 5 bases, with 16 bases of the junction left unmatched. The V gene's germline CDR1 is SGHNT and CDR2 YYREEE (reference sequence). The CDR3, as DNA: TGTGCCAGCAGCCAGACTAGCGGGAGTTTTTTTAGGGTACACAATGAGCAGTTCTTC. It codes for CASSQTSGSFFRVHNEQFF.

V is TRBV7-2 and J is TRBJ2-2; TRBD2 matches at 10 bases. This CDR3 is built from 18 residues. Germline trimming cut 7 bases from V and 0 bases from J; bases unmatched to any gene: 11. In germline, CDR1 is SGHTA, CDR2 FQGNSA. CDR3 bases: TGTGCCAGCACCGGTCCTAGCGGGAGAGGGTCGAACACCGGGGAGCTGTTTTTT. This translates into CASTGPSGRGSNTGELFF.

The chain recombines TRBV5-1 with TRBJ2-1; 10 positions match TRBD2. With 3 bases clipped from V and 2 bases from J, the junction kept 2 bases outside the gene matches. Germline CDR1 and CDR2: SGHRS and YFSETQ. The CDR3 is 15 residues long. The CDR3: CASSSSGRAYNEQFF. CDR3 nucleotides: TGCGCCAGCAGCTCGAGCGGGAGGGCCTACAATGAGCAGTTCTTC.